This TCR beta chain was observed in a study of control samples from healthy donors and cancer patients. Produced via immunoSEQ multiplex PCR; TCRdb's table is partial and in-frame only. The data contain approximately 70,000 clones, 84% of them seen just once; the ten biggest clones take up 25% to 35%. CDR3 length: 15 amino acids. Germline CDR1 reads SGDLS; CDR2 reads YYNGEE. V was pared by 4 bases and J by 0 bases, with 14 bases between. The genes are TRBV9 and TRBJ2-7; D is unresolved. The sequencing input was blood. The receptor comes from a man aged 45-65 years in good health. CDR3 in DNA: TGTGCCAGCAGCTCCCCATCCGGGCCCTCCTACGAGCAGTACTTC. The encoded protein is CASSSPSGPSYEQYF.